Given below is one T cell receptor beta chain in context. This specimen comes from a study of early T cells in non-severe SARS-CoV-2 infection. Tagging with unique molecular identifiers was applied to individual cDNA molecules. TCRdb re-called the 5' RACE reads through MiXCR, storing one row per CDR3 protein. This table has about 50,000 distinct CDR3 sequences, approximately 8% appearing once. This CDR3 is 14 amino acids long. Germline V gene sequence: CDR1 LGHDT, CDR2 YNNKEL (reference sequence). Trimming took 5 bases from V and 3 from J, leaving 12 bases between them. The sample was whole blood. The receptor's source is an adult who was a healthcare worker with PCR-confirmed SARS-CoV-2 infection or an uninfected control (not recorded which). This chain connects TRBV3-1 to TRBJ2-3; no definite D call. CDR3 region: CASSSKTGTDTQYF. CDR3 bases: TGTGCCAGCAGCTCAAAAACCGGGACAGATACGCAGTATTTT.